Here is one TCR beta chain with its context. Its matching antigen is unknown. This entry comes from a study of glioma-infiltrating T cells. Using RNA template, CDR3s of TCR alpha and beta were amplified with iRepertoire arm-PCR. For one-step reverse transcription and amplification, roughly 85-450 ng of tissue mRNA or PBMC total RNA was used. TCRdb used MiXCR to reprocess the multiplex PCR reads, holding one entry per CDR3 protein. Of approximately 190,000 distinct CDR3 sequences listed, approximately 30% are singletons. Whole-study findings and limits: Tissue and blood shared very few CDR3 sequences. Above-expected tissue-blood divergence occurred in all gliomas, most in low-grade ones.

CDR1 and CDR2 from the germline V gene are SEHNR and FQNEAQ (reference sequence). V was shortened by 10 bases and J by 4 bases, with 23 bases between the two germline ends. This CDR3 contains 15 residues. Source material: glioma tissue, nonneoplastic brain tissue, or PBMCs (not recorded which). V gene TRBV7-9 combines with J gene TRBJ2-7, with D possibly being TRBD1 (6 bases). This TCR derives from a human donor with low-grade glioma or glioblastoma, undergoing nonglioma brain surgery, or in good health (not recorded which). The chain's CDR3 is CAIGLQAGTHYEQYF. CDR3 coding DNA: TGTGCCATCGGTTTACAGGCAGGGACACATTACGAGCAGTACTTC.